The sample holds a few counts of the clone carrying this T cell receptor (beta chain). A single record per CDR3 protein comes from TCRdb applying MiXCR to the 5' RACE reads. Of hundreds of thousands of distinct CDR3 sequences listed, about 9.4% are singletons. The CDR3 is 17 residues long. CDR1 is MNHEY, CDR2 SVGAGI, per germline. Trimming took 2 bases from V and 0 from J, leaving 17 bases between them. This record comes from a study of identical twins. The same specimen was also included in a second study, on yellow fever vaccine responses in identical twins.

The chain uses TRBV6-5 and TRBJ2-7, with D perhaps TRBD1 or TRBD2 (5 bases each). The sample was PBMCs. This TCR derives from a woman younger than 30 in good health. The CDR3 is CASSYPLRDRSSYEQYF. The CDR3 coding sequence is TGTGCCAGCAGTTACCCACTTCGGGACCGGAGCTCCTACGAGCAGTACTTC.